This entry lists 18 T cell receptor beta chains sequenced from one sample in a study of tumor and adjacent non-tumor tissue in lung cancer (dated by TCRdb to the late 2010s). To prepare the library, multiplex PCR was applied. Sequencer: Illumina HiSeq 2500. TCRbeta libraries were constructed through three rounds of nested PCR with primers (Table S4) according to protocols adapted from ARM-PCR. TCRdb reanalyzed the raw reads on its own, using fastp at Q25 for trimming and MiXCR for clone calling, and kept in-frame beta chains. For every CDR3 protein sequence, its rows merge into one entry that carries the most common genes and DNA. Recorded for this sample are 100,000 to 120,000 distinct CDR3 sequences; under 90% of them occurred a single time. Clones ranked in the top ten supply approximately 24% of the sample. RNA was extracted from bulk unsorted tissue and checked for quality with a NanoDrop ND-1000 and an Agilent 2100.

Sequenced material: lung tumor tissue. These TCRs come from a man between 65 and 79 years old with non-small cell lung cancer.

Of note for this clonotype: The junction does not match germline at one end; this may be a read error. CDR3 in amino acids: CASIQDGADRGHYTEAFF. In nucleotides, the CDR3 is TGCGCCAGCATCCAAGACGGTGCCGACAGGGGGCATTACACCGAAGCTTTCTTT. The chain joins TRBV4-1 to TRBJ1-1, with 10 positions matching TRBD1. CDR3 length: 18 amino acids. Germline assignment: CDR1 MGHRA and CDR2 YSYEKL.

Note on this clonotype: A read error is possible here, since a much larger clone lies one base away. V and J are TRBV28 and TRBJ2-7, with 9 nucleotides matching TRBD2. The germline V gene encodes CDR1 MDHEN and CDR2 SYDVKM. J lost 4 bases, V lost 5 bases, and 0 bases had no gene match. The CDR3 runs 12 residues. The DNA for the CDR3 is TGTGCCAGCAGTACTAGCGGGTACGAGCAGTACTTC. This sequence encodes CASSTSGYEQYF.

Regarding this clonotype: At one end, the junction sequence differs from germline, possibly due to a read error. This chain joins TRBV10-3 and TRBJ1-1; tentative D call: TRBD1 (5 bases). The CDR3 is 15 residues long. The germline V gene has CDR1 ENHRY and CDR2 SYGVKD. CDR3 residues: CAISDLGHDMSEAFF. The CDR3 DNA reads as TGTGCAATCAGTGATCTAGGACATGATATGTCTGAGGCTTTCTTT.

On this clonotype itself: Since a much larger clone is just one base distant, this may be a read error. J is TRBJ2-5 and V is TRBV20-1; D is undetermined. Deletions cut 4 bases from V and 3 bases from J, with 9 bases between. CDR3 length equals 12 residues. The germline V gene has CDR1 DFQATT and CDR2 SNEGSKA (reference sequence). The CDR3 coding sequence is TGCAGTGCTACTCAGTGGAAAGAGACCCAGTACTTC. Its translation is CSATQWKETQYF.

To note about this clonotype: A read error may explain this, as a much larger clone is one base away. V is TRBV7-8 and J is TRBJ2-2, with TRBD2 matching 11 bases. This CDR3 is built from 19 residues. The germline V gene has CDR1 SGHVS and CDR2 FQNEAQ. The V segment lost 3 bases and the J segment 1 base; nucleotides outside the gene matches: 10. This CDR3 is CASSFARLAGTGNTGELFF. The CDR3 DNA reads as TGTGCCAGCAGCTTTGCGCGACTAGCGGGGACTGGGAACACCGGGGAGCTGTTTTTT. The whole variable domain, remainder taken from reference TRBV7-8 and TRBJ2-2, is GAGVSQSPRYKVAKRGQDVALRCDPISGHVSLFWYQQALGQGPEFLTYFQNEAQLDKSGLPSDRFFAERPEGSVSTLKIQRTQQEDSAVYLCASSFARLAGTGNTGELFFGEGSRLTVL.

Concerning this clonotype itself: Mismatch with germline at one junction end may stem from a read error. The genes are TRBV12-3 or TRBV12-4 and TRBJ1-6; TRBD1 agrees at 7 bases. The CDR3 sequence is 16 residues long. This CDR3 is CASNSGTVGYNSPHHF. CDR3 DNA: TGTGCCAGCAACTCCGGGACAGTGGGCTATAATTCACCCCACCACTTT.

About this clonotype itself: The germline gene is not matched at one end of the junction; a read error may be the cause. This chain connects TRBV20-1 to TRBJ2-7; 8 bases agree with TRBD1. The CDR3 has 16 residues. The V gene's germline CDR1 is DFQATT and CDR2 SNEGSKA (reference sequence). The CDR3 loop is CNAIVPGGTGSYEQYF. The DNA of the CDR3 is TGCAATGCTATTGTTCCCGGCGGGACAGGATCCTACGAGCAGTACTTC.

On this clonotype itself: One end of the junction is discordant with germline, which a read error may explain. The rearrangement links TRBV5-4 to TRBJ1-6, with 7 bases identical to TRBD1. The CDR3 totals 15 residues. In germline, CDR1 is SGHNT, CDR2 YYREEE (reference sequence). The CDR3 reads CDSSRTGDHNSPLQF. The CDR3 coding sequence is TGTGACAGCAGCCGAACAGGGGATCATAATTCACCCCTCCAATTT. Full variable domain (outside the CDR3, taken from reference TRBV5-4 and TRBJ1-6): ETGVTQSPTHLIKTRGQQVTLRCSSQSGHNTVSWYQQALGQGPQFIFQYYREEENGRGNFPPRFSGLQFPNYSSELNVNALELDDSALYLCDSSRTGDHNSPLQFGNGTRLTVT.

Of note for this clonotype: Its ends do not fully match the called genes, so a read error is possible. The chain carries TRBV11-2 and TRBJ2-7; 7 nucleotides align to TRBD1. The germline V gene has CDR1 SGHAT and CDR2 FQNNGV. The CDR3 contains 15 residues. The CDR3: CASSLVTGPSYERYF. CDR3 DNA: TGTGCCAGCAGCCTCGTGACAGGGCCCTCCTACGAGCGGTACTTC.

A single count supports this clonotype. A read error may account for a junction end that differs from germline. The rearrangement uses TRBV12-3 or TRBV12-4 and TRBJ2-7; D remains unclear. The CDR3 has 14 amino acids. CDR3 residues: CASSLRKGFYEQYF. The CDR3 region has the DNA TGTGCCAGCAGTTTACGGAAAGGGTTCTACGAACAGTACTTC.

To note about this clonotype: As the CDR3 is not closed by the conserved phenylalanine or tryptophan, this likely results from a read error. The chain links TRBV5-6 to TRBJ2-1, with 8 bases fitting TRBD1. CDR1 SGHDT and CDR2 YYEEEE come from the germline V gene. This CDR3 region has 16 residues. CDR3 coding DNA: TGTGCCAGCAGCTTGGACAGGGGGGAAACCTATAATGAGCAGTTCGTC. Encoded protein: CASSLDRGETYNEQFV.

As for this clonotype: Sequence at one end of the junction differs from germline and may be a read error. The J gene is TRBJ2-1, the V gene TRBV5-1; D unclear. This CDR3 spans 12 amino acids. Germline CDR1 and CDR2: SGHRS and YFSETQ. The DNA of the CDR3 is TGCGCCAGGAGCTTGGAATGCAGGCCTTTGTTCTTC. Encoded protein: CARSLECRPLFF.

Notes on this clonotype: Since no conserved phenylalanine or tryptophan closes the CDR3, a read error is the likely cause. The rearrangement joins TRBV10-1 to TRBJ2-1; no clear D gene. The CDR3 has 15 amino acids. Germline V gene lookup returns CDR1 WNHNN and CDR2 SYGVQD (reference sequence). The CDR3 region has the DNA TGCGCCAGCAGTGAACGTTTAGGGCTAGGCAATGAACAGTTCCTC. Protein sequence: CASSERLGLGNEQFL.

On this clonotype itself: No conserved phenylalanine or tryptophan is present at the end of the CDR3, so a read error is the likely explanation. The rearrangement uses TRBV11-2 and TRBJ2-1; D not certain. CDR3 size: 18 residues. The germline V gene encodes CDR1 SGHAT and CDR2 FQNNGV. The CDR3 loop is CASSLHVRYWASYNEQFN. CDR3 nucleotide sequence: TGTGCCAGTAGCTTACATGTGCGGTACTGGGCCTCCTACAATGAGCAGTTCAAC.

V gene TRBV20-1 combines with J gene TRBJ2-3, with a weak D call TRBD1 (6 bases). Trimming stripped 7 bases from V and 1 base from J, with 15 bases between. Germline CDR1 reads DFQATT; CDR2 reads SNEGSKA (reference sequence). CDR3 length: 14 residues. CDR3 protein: CSVLHRAGTDTQYF. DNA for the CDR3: TGCAGTGTTTTACACAGGGCAGGCACAGATACGCAGTATTTT.

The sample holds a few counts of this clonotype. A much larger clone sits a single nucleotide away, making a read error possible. The chain's CDR3 is CASSGLPEGSNQSQHF. The CDR3 region has the DNA TGTGCCAGTAGCGGACTCCCCGAGGGGAGCAATCAGTCCCAGCATTTT. V is TRBV19 and J is TRBJ1-5; perhaps TRBD1 as D (5 bases). The germline gives CDR1 LNHDA, CDR2 SQIVND (reference sequence). The CDR3 is made up of 16 amino acids.

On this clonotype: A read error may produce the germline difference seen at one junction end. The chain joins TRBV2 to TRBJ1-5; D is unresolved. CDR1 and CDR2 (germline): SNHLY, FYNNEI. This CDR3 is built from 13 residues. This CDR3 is CVSSEAWEQLQHF. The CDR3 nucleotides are TGTGTCAGCAGTGAAGCATGGGAGCAGCTCCAGCATTTT.

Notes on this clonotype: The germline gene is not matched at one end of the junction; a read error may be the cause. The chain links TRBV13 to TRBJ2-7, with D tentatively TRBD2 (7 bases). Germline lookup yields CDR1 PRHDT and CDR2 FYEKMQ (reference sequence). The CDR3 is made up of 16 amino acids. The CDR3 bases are TGTGCCAGCAGCCTCGCCGTGGGGGGGCCTGAACGCGAGCAGTACTTT. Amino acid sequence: CASSLAVGGPEREQYF.